The sequence of this T cell receptor beta chain was determined in a study of identical twins. The CDR3 has 12 residues. The trim removed 7 bases at V and 4 bases at J, leaving 3 bases unmatched. In germline, CDR1 is SQVTM, CDR2 ANQGSEA. Donors were all healthy Caucasians. Many counts were recorded for this clonotype. Through template switching, a universal primer site was introduced, and the cDNA contained unique molecular identifiers. TCRdb reprocessed the 5' RACE reads with MiXCR, giving one entry per CDR3 protein. The sample yields around 480,000 distinct CDR3 sequences, 14% seen once. The sample was also linked to a second study, of yellow fever vaccine responses in identical twins.

Sequenced material: CD4+ T cells sorted from blood. The clonotype originates from a woman aged 18-29 years in good health. The gene calls are TRBV29-1 and TRBJ2-1; 8 nucleotides line up with TRBD2. Here the CDR3 reads CSGTSGYNEQFF. The CDR3 DNA is TGCAGCGGAACTAGCGGTTACAATGAGCAGTTCTTC.